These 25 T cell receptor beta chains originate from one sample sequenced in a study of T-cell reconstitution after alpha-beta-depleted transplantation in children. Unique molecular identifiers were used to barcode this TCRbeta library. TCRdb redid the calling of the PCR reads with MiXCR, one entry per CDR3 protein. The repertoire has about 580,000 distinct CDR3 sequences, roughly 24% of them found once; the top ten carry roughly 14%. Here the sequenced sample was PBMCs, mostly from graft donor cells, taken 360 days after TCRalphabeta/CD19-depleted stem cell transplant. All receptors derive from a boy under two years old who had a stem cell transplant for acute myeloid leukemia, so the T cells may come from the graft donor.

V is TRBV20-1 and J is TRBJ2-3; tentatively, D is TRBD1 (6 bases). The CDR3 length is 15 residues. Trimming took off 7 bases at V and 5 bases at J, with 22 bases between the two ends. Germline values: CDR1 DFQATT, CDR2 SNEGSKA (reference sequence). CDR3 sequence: CSVQRYQGIGDTQYF. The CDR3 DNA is TGCAGTGTCCAAAGGTACCAGGGGATTGGAGATACGCAGTATTTT.

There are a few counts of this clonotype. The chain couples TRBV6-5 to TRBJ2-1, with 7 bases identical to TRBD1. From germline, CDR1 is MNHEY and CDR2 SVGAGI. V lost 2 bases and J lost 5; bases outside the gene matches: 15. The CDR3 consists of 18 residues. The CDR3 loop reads CASSYRGGPPLRDNEQFF. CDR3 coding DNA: TGTGCCAGCAGTTACCGAGGGGGCCCACCCTTGAGGGACAATGAGCAGTTCTTC.

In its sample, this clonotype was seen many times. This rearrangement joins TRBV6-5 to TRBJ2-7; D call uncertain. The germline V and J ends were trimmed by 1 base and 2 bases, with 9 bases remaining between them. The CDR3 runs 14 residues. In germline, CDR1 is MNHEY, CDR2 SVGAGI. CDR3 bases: TGTGCCAGCAGTTACTACGGCCAGACCTACGAGCAGTACTTC. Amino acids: CASSYYGQTYEQYF.

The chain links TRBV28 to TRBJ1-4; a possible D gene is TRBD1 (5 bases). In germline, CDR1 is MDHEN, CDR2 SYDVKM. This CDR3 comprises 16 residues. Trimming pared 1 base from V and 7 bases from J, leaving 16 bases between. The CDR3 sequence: CASSLFASPGGEKLFF. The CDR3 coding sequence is TGTGCCAGCAGTTTATTCGCTTCCCCTGGGGGTGAAAAACTGTTTTTT. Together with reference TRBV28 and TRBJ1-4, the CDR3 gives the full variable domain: DVKVTQSSRYLVKRTGEKVFLECVQDMDHENMFWYRQDPGLGLRLIYFSYDVKMKEKGDIPEGYSVSREKKERFSLILESASTNQTSMYLCASSLFASPGGEKLFFGSGTQLSVL.

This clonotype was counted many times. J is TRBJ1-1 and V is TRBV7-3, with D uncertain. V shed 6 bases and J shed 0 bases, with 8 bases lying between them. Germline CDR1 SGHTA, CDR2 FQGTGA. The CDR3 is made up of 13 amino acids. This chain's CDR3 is CASRLTVNTEAFF. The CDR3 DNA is TGTGCCAGCAGGCTAACAGTGAACACTGAAGCTTTCTTT.

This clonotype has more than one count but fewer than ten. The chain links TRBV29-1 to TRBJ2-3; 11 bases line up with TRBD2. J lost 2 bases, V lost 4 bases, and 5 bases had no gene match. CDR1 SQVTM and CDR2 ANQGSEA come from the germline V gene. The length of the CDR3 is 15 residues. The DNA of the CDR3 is TGCAGCGTTGCTCCTAGCGGGGGGATCACAGATACGCAGTATTTT. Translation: CSVAPSGGITDTQYF.

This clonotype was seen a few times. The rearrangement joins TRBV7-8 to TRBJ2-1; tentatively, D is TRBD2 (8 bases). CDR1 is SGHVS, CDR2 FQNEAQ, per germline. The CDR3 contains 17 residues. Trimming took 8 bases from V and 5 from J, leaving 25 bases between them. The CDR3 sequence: CASPPRGSGGPHNEQFF. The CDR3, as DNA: TGTGCCAGCCCCCCCAGGGGGAGCGGGGGACCACACAATGAGCAGTTCTTC.

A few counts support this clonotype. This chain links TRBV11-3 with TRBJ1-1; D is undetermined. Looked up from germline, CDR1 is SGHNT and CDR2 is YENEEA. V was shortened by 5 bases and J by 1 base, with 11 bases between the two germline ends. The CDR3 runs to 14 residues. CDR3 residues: CASSRTNTNTEAFF. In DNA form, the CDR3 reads TGTGCCAGCAGCCGGACCAATACGAACACTGAAGCTTTCTTT.

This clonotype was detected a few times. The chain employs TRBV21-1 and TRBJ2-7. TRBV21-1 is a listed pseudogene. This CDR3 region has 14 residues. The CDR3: CASSKRGRSFEQYV. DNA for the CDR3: TGTGCCAGCAGCAAACGAGGCAGGTCCTTCGAGCAGTACGTC.

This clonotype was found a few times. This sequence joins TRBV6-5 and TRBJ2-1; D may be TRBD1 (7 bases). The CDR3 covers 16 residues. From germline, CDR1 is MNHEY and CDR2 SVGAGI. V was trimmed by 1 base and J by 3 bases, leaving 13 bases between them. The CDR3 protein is CASSYLNRGGYNEQFF. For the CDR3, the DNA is TGTGCCAGCAGTTACTTGAACAGGGGAGGCTACAATGAGCAGTTCTTC.

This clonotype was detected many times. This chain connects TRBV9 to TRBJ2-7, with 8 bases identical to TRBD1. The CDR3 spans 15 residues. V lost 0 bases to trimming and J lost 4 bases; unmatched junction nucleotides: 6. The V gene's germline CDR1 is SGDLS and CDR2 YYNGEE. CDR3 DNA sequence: TGTGCCAGCAGCGTAGCAGCTGACAGGGGATACGAGCAGTACTTC. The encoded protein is CASSVAADRGYEQYF.

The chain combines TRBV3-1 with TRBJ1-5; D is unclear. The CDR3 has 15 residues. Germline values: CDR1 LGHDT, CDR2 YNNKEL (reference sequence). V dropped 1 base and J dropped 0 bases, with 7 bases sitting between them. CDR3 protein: CASSQGGNSNQPQHF. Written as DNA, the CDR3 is TGTGCCAGCAGCCAAGGAGGTAATAGCAATCAGCCCCAGCATTTT.

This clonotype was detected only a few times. Written as DNA, the CDR3 is TGTGCCATCTCGAGGGGCGGGGGGAATGAGCAGTTCTTC. It translates to CAISRGGGNEQFF. This chain uses TRBV10-3 with TRBJ2-1; 8 bases fit TRBD2. The CDR3 totals 13 residues. Losses at the gene ends were 8 bases for V and 7 bases for J; bases not matched to a gene: 7. From germline, CDR1 is ENHRY and CDR2 SYGVKD.

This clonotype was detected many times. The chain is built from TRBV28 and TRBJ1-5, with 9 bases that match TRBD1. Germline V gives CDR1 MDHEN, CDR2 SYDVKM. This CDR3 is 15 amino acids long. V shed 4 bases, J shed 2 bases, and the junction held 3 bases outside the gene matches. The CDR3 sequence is CASSSGQGGNQPQHF. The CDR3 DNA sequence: TGTGCCAGCAGTTCGGGACAGGGTGGCAATCAGCCCCAGCATTTT. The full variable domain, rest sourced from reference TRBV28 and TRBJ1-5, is DVKVTQSSRYLVKRTGEKVFLECVQDMDHENMFWYRQDPGLGLRLIYFSYDVKMKEKGDIPEGYSVSREKKERFSLILESASTNQTSMYLCASSSGQGGNQPQHFGDGTRLSIL.

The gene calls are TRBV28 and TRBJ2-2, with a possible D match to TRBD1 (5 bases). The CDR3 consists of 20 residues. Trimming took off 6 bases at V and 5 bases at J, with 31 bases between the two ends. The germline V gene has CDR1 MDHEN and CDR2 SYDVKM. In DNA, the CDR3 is TGTGCCAGCAGAGCCATCCCAGGCAGGGATCCCCTTCATGGGACCGGGGAGCTGTTTTTT. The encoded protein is CASRAIPGRDPLHGTGELFF.

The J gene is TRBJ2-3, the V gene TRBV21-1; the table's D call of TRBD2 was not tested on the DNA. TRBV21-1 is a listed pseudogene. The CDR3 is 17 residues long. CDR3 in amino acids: CASSKNQAGEGTDTQYF. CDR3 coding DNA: TGTGCCAGCAGCAAAAACCAAGCGGGGGAGGGCACAGATACGCAGTATTTT.

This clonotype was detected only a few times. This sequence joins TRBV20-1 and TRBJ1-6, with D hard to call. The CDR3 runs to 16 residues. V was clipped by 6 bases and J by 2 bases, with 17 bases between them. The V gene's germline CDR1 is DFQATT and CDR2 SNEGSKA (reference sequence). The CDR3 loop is CSAPPSFVTYNSPLHF. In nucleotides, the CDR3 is TGCAGTGCGCCCCCCTCGTTCGTTACCTATAATTCACCCCTCCACTTT.

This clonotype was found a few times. DNA of the CDR3: TGCAGTGCTAGATCCCTCCGGGACAGGGGATCTCACGAGCAGTACTTC. Its translation: CSARSLRDRGSHEQYF. V and J are TRBV20-1 and TRBJ2-7, with 10 bases matching TRBD1. V shed 2 bases and J 5 bases; nucleotides not matched to a gene: 12. This CDR3 contains 16 residues. CDR1 DFQATT and CDR2 SNEGSKA come from the germline V gene (reference sequence).

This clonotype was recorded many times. The DNA for the CDR3 is TGTGCCAGCAGCTTAGTTCGGGGAGCCTACGAGCAGTACGTC. Translation: CASSLVRGAYEQYV. V is TRBV11-2 and J is TRBJ2-7, with D tentatively TRBD2 (5 bases). The ends were cut back, 1 base at V and 2 bases at J, with 9 bases in the middle. The CDR3 has 14 residues. The V gene's germline CDR1 is SGHAT and CDR2 FQNNGV.

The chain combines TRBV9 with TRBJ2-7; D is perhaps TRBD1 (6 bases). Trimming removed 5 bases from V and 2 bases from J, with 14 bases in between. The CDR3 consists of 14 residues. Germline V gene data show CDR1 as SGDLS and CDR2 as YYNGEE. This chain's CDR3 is CASSIGQGPYEQYF. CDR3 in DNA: TGTGCCAGCAGTATAGGGCAGGGGCCCTACGAGCAGTACTTC.

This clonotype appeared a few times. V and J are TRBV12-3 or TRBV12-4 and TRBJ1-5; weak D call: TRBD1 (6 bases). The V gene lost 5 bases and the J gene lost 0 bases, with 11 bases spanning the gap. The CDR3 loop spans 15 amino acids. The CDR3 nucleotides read TGTGCCAGCAGTCCACAGGGTATTAGCAATCAGCCCCAGCATTTT. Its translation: CASSPQGISNQPQHF.

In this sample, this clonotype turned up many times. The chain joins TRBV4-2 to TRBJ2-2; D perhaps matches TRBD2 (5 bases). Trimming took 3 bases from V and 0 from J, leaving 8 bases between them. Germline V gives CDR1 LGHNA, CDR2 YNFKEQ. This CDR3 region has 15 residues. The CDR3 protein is CASSHYGTNTGELFF. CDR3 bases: TGTGCCAGCAGCCATTACGGGACGAACACCGGGGAGCTGTTTTTT.

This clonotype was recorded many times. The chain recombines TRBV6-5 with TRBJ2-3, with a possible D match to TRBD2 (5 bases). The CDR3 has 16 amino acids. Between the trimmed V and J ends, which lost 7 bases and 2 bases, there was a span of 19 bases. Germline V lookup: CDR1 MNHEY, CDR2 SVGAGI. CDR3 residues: CASKEEEVEYTDTQYF. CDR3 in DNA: TGTGCCAGCAAGGAGGAAGAGGTAGAGTACACAGATACGCAGTATTTT.

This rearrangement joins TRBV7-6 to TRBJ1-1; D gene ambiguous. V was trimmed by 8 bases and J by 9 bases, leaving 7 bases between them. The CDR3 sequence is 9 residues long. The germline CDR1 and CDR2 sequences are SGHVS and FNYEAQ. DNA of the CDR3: TGTGCCAGCGGCGAAAAAGCTTTCTTT. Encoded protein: CASGEKAFF.

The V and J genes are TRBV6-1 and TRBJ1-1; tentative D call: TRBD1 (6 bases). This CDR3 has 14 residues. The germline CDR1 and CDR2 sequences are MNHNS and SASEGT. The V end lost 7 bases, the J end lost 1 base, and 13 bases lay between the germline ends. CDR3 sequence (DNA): TGTGCCAGCATAGACGCAGGGGCGAACACTGAAGCTTTCTTT. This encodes CASIDAGANTEAFF.